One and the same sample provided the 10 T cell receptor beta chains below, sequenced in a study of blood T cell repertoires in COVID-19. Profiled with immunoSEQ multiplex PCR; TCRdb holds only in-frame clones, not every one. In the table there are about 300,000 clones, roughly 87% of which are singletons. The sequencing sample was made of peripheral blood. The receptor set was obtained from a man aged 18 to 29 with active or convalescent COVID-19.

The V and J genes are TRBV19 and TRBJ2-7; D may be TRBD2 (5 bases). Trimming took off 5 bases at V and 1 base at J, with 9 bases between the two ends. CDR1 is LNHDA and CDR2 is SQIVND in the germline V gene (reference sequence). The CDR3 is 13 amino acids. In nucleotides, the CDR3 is TGTGCCAGTAGTCCAGGACTTTCCTACGAGCAGTACTTC. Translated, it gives CASSPGLSYEQYF.

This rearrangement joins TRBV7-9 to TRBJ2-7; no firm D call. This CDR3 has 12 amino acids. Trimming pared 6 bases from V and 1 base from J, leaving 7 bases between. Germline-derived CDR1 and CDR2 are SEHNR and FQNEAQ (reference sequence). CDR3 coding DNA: TGTGCCAGCAGATCCAATTCCTACGAGCAGTACTTC. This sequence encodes CASRSNSYEQYF.

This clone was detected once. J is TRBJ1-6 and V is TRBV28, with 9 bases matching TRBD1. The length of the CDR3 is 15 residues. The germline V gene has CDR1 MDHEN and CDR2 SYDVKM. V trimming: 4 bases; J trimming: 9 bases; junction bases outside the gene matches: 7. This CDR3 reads CASSSGDRVGSPLHF. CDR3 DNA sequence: TGTGCCAGCAGTTCGGGGGACAGGGTGGGTTCACCCCTCCACTTT.

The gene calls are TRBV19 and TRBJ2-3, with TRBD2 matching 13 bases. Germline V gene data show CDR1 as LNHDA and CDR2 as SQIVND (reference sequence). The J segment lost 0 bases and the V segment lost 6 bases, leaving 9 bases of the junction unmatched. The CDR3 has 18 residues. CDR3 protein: CASRMGLAGPSSTDTQYF. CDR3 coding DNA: TGTGCCAGTAGGATGGGACTAGCGGGGCCCTCTAGCACAGATACGCAGTATTTT.

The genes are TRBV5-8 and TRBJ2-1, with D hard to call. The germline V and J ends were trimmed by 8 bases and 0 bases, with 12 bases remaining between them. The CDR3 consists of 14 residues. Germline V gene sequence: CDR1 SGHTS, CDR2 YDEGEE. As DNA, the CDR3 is TGTGCCAGTAGTCGTCGTCGCTCCTACAATGAGCAGTTCTTC. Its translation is CASSRRRSYNEQFF.

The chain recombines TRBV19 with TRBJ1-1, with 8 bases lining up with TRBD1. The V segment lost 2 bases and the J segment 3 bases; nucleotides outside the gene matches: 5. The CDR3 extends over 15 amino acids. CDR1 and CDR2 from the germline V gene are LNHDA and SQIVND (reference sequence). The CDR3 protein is CASSIIAGGDTEAFF. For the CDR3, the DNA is TGTGCCAGTAGTATAATAGCAGGGGGCGACACTGAAGCTTTCTTT.

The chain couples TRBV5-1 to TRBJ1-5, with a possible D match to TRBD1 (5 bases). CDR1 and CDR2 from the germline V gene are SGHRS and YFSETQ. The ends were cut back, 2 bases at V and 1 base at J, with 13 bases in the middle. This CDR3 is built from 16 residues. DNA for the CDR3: TGCGCCAGCAGCTTAGGAACAGGTACCAGCAATCAGCCCCAGCATTTT. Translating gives CASSLGTGTSNQPQHF. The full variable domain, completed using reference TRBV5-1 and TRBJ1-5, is KAGVTQTPRYLIKTRGQQVTLSCSPISGHRSVSWYQQTPGQGLQFLFEYFSETQRNKGNFPGRFSGRQFSNSRSEMNVSTLELGDSALYLCASSLGTGTSNQPQHFGDGTRLSIL.

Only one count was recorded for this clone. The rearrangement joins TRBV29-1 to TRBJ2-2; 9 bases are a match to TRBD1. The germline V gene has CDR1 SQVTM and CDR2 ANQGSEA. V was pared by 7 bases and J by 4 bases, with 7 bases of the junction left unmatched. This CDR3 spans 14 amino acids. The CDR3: CSAGQGIVTGELFF. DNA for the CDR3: TGCAGCGCCGGACAGGGGATCGTCACCGGGGAGCTGTTTTTT.

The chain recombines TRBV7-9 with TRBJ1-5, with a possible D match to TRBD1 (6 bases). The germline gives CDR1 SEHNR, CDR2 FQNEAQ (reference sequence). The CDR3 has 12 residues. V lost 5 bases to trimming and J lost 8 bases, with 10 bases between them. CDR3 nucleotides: TGTGCCAGCAGCACAGGGTATGAGCCCCAGCATTTT. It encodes CASSTGYEPQHF. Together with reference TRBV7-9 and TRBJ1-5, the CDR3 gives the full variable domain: DTGVSQNPRHKITKRGQNVTFRCDPISEHNRLYWYRQTLGQGPEFLTYFQNEAQLEKSRLLSDRFSAERPKGSFSTLEIQRTEQGDSAMYLCASSTGYEPQHFGDGTRLSIL.

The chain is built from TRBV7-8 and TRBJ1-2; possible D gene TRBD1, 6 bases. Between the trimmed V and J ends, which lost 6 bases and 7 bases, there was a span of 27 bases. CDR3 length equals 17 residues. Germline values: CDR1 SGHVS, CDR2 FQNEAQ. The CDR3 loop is CASRLGRIQGSIGGYTF. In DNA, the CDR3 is TGTGCCAGCAGGTTGGGGCGGATTCAGGGGTCTATCGGTGGCTACACCTTC.